One T cell receptor beta chain is described in this entry. Authors' processing steps: Reference gene primer amplification yielded estimated nucleated cell counts. TCRdb keeps only in-frame clones here, not all; method: immunoSEQ multiplex PCR. V and J calls plus clone size are reproduced from that table; the DNA served to infer D and trimming. This sample has 250,000 or so clones, with approximately 85% found just once. The sample originates from a study of blood T cell repertoires in COVID-19. Germline V gives CDR1 SGHNT, CDR2 YYREEE (reference sequence). The V end was cut by 0 bases, the J end by 5 bases, with 11 bases between. The CDR3 spans 14 residues. Membership in each cohort depended on participant-reported clinical history. Among Cohort 3 donors, those recovered had two negative PCRs, clearance, or symptom resolution.

The chain links TRBV5-4 to TRBJ2-5; D unclear. This receptor was obtained from a woman between 50 and 59 years old who had recovered from COVID-19. Source material: PBMCs or T cells enriched from blood (not recorded which). DNA of the CDR3: TGTGCCAGCAGCTTGGGTGGCCCGGAGGAGACCCAGTACTTC. It is translated as CASSLGGPEETQYF.